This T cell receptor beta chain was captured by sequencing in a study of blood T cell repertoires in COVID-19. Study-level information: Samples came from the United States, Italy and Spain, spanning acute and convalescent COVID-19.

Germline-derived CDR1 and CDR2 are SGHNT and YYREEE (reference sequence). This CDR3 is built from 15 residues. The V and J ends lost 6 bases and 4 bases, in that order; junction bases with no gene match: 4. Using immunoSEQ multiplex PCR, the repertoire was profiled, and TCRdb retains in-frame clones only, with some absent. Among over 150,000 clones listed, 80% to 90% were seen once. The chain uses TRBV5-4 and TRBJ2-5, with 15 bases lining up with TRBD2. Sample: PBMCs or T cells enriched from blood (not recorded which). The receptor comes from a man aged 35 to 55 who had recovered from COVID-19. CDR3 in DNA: TGTGCCAGCACCCCGGGACTAGCGGGAGGAGAGACCCAGTACTTC. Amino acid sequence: CASTPGLAGGETQYF. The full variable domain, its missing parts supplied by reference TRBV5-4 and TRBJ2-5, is ETGVTQSPTHLIKTRGQQVTLRCSSQSGHNTVSWYQQALGQGPQFIFQYYREEENGRGNFPPRFSGLQFPNYSSELNVNALELDDSALYLCASTPGLAGGETQYFGPGTRLLVL.